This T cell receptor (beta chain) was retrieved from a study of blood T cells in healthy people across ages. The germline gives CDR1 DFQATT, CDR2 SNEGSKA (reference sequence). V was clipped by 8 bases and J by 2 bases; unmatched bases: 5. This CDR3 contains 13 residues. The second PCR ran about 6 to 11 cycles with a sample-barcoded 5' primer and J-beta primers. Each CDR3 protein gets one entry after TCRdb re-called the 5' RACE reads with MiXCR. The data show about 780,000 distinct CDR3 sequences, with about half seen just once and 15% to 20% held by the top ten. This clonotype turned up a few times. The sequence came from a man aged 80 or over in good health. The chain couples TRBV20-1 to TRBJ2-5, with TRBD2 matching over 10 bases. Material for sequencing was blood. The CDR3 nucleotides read TGCAGTCCACGGGGACTAGCGCAAGAGACCCAGTACTTC. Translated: CSPRGLAQETQYF.